This T cell receptor (beta chain) appears in the sequencing data of a study of blood T cell repertoires in COVID-19. Across the study: The United States, Italy and Spain were the sources of the acute and convalescent COVID-19 samples. PBMCs, B-cell-depleted T cells, or T cells were the source of the cDNA or gDNA that made up the material.

Per the original methods: The authors estimated nucleated cell counts from reference gene primer amplification. The repertoire was sequenced with immunoSEQ multiplex PCR; TCRdb's copy has only in-frame clones and lacks some. V, J and clone size reflect that table, while D and trimming were determined from the DNA. The profile shows around 300,000 clones, approximately 85% of them singletons. V lost 0 bases and J 2 bases, leaving 6 bases between the germline ends. The CDR3 covers 13 residues. Germline V CDR1 and CDR2: SGHNT, YYREEE (reference sequence). Sequenced: peripheral blood. This receptor was obtained from a woman between 65 and 79 years old with acute or convalescent COVID-19. The rearrangement links TRBV5-4 to TRBJ2-7; TRBD1 is a possible D gene (5 bases). The CDR3 coding sequence is TGTGCCAGCAGCTTGGACAGGACCTACGAGCAGTACTTC. It yields the protein CASSLDRTYEQYF.